This record covers a single T cell receptor (beta chain). Its antigen is not identified. The data belong to a study of blood T cells in healthy people across ages. Alongside a J-beta primer mix, a sample-barcoded 5' primer served in a second PCR lasting about 7 to 12 cycles. TCRdb reprocessed the 5' RACE reads with MiXCR, giving one entry per CDR3 protein. The sample carries hundreds of thousands of distinct CDR3 sequences, around 21% recorded once. Whole-study results and caveats: Older age went with lower TCR beta diversity per million T cells, in a roughly linear way. Since the PBMCs were unsorted, naive and antigen-experienced cells could not be conclusively compared.

V lost 6 bases to trimming and J lost 4 bases; unmatched junction nucleotides: 14. This CDR3 has 17 residues. Per the germline V gene, CDR1 is DFQATT and CDR2 is SNEGSKA (reference sequence). This clonotype was sampled from a man aged 70-80 years in good health. Material: blood. The rearrangement links TRBV20-1 to TRBJ2-5; 13 bases are a match to TRBD2. This CDR3 reads CSATPRTSGSWAETQYF. The DNA for the CDR3 is TGCAGTGCCACCCCGAGGACTAGCGGGAGTTGGGCAGAGACCCAGTACTTC.